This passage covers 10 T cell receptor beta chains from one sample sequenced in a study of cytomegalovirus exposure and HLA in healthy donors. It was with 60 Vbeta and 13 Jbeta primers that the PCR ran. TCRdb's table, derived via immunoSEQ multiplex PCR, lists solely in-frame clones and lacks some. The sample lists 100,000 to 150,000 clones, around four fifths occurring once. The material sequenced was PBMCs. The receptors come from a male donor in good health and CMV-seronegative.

The CDR3 DNA reads TGCGCCGGGGGCGGGCGGATACGTGAGTACGAGCAGTACTTC. It codes for CAGGGRIREYEQYF. The gene calls are TRBV10-1 and TRBJ2-7, with a possible D match to TRBD1 (6 bases). V was trimmed by 11 bases and J by 4 bases, leaving 21 bases between them. CDR3 size: 14 residues. Germline V CDR1 and CDR2: WNHNN, SYGVQD (reference sequence).

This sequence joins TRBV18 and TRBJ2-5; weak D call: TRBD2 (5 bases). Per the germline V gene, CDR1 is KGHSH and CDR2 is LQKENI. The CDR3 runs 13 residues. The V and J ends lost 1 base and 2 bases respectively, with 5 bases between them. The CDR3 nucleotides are TGTGCCAGCTCACCACGAGGGCAAGAGACCCAGTACTTC. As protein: CASSPRGQETQYF.

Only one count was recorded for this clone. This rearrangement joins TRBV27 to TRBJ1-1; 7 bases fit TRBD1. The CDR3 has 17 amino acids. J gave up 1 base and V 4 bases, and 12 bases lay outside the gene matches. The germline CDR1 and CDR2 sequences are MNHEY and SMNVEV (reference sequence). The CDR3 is CASSSGQTLGWNTEAFF. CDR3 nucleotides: TGTGCCAGCAGTTCGGGACAGACCCTGGGGTGGAACACTGAAGCTTTCTTT.

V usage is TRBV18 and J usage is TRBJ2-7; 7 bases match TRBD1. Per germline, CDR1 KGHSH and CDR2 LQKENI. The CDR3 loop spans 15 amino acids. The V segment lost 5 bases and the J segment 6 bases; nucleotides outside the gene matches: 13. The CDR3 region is CASSSGRNTGAEQYF. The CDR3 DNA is TGTGCCAGCTCATCGGGACGAAACACAGGGGCCGAGCAGTACTTC.

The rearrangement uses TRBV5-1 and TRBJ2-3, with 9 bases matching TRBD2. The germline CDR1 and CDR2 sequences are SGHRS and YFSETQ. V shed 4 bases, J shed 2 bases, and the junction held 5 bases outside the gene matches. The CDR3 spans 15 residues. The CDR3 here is CASSLERGDTDTQYF. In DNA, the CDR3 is TGCGCCAGCAGCCTAGAGCGGGGGGACACAGATACGCAGTATTTT. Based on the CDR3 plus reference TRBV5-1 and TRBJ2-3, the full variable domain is KAGVTQTPRYLIKTRGQQVTLSCSPISGHRSVSWYQQTPGQGLQFLFEYFSETQRNKGNFPGRFSGRQFSNSRSEMNVSTLELGDSALYLCASSLERGDTDTQYFGPGTRLTVL.

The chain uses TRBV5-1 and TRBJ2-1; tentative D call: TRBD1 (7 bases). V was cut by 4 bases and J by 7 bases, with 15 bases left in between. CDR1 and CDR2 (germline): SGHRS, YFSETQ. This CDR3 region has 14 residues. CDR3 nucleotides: TGCGCCAGCAGCCCAGGGGGGCCTTCAAATGAGCAGTTCTTC. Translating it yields CASSPGGPSNEQFF.

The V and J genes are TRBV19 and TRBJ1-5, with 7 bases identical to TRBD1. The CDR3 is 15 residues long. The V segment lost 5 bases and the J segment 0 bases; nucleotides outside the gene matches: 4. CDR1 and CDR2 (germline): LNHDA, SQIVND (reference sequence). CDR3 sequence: CASSPGTVSNQPQHF. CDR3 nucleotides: TGTGCCAGTAGTCCCGGGACAGTTAGCAATCAGCCCCAGCATTTT. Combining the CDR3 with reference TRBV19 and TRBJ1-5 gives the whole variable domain DGGITQSPKYLFRKEGQNVTLSCEQNLNHDAMYWYRQDPGQGLRLIYYSQIVNDFQKGDIAEGYSVSREKKESFPLTVTSAQKNPTAFYLCASSPGTVSNQPQHFGDGTRLSIL.

The DNA for the CDR3 is TGTGCCAGTAGTATAGGTGCCGGCAGGGGGCAGCGCACCGGGGAGCTGTTTTTT. Translation: CASSIGAGRGQRTGELFF. The chain combines TRBV19 with TRBJ2-2, with 8 positions matching TRBD1. The CDR3 consists of 18 residues. The junction had 11 bases not matched to a gene; V was cut back by 1 base and J by 4 bases. Germline lookup yields CDR1 LNHDA and CDR2 SQIVND (reference sequence).

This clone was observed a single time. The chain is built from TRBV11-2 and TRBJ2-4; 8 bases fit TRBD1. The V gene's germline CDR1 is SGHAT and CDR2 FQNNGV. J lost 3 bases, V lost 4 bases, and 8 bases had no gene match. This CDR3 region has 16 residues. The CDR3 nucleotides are TGTGCCAGCAGCTCATTAAGACAGGGGATCAAAAACATTCAGTACTTC. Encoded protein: CASSSLRQGIKNIQYF. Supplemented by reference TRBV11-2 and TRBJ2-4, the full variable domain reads EAGVAQSPRYKIIEKRQSVAFWCNPISGHATLYWYQQILGQGPKLLIQFQNNGVVDDSQLPKDRFSAERLKGVDSTLKIQPAKLEDSAVYLCASSSLRQGIKNIQYFGAGTRLSVL.

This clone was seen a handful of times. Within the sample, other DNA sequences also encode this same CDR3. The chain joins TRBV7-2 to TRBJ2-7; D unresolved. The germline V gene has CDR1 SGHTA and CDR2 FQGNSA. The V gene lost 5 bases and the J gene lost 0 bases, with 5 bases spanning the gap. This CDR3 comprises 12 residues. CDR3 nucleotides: TGTGCCAGCAGCCCGAGCTCCTACGAGCAGTACTTC. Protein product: CASSPSSYEQYF.